The T cell receptor beta chain under discussion was sequenced for a study of blood T cell repertoires in COVID-19. The data were produced by immunoSEQ multiplex PCR, yet TCRdb's version contains in-frame clones alone and is incomplete. The table has 100,000 to 150,000 clones, approximately 74% seen once. The CDR3 runs 13 residues. Germline CDR1 is MDHEN and CDR2 is SYDVKM. V lost 8 bases and J 1 base, leaving 12 bases between the germline ends. Patients of the Seattle cohort, enrolled during active infection, were followed longitudinally. Sequences were obtained from peripheral blood. The sequence came from a man at least 80 years old with COVID-19, enrolled during active disease. The chain combines TRBV28 with TRBJ2-7; TRBD2 might be the D (6 bases). The CDR3 reads CASRASASYEQYF. CDR3 nucleotides: TGTGCCAGCCGAGCTAGCGCTTCCTACGAGCAGTACTTC.